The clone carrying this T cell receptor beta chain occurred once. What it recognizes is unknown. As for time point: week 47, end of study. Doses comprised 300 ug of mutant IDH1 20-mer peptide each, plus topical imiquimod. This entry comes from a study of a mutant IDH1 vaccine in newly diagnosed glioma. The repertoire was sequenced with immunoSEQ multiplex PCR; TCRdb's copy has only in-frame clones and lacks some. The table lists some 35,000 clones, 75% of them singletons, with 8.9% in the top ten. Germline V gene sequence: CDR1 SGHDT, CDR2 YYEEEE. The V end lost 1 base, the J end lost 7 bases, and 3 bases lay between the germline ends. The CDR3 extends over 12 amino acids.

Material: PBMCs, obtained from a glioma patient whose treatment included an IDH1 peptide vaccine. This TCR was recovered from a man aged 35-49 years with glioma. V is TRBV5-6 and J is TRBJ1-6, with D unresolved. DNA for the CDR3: TGTGCCAGCAGCTTGAGAAATTCACCCCTCCACTTT. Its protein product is CASSLRNSPLHF.